This T cell receptor (beta chain) originates from a study of OX40 agonist ivuxolimab in advanced cancers. The CDR3 consists of 12 residues. Germline V gene lookup returns CDR1 MNHNY and CDR2 SVGAGI (reference sequence). Trimming removed 8 bases at V and 10 bases at J, with 12 bases between. Clones were sequenced by immunoSEQ multiplex PCR, and TCRdb holds only the in-frame ones, with some missing. The repertoire holds over 85,000 clones, with roughly 90% as singletons. The chain uses TRBV6-6 and TRBJ1-6, with a possible D match to TRBD1 (6 bases). The TCR was taken from an adult with an advanced solid tumor such as melanoma, head and neck, liver or kidney cancer. The sequencing used CD4+ or CD8+ T cells sorted from blood, collected in a trial of the OX40 agonist ivuxolimab. The CDR3 DNA sequence: TGTGCCAGCTCGTCTCAGGGGTCACCCCTCCACTTT. This encodes CASSSQGSPLHF.